The 3 T cell receptor beta chains given below trace back to one sample, sequenced in a study of T cells in Graves' hyperthyroidism and ophthalmopathy. RNA transcripts served as the template for amplifying TCR beta CDR3 regions. With the HTBI primer set, the TCR CDR3 went through a first round of RT-PCR. TCRdb passed the multiplex PCR reads through MiXCR, listing each CDR3 protein once. Among some 530,000 distinct CDR3 sequences listed, around a fifth were seen once. What was sequenced was blood. The receptors shown here come from a woman aged 70-85 years with Graves' ophthalmopathy.

At least ten counts were recorded for this clonotype. V usage is TRBV27 and J usage is TRBJ2-3; D is uncertain. The CDR3 length is 14 residues. The ends were cut back, 3 bases at V and 7 bases at J, with 14 bases in the middle. Germline V gives CDR1 MNHEY, CDR2 SMNVEV (reference sequence). The CDR3 DNA reads as TGTGCCAGCAGTTTTGACACTTACCCTAATACGCAGTATTTT. Translation gives CASSFDTYPNTQYF.

The chain links TRBV10-3 to TRBJ2-1; TRBD2 agrees at 11 bases. Germline CDR1 is ENHRY and CDR2 is SYGVKD. CDR3 length: 15 residues. V shed 3 bases, J shed 7 bases, and the junction held 5 bases outside the gene matches. CDR3 sequence: CAISETASGRNEQFF. For the CDR3, the DNA is TGTGCCATCAGTGAAACGGCTAGCGGGAGGAATGAGCAGTTCTTC.

In its sample, this clonotype was seen many times. The J gene is TRBJ2-7, the V gene TRBV7-6; 11 bases match TRBD2. V was pared by 1 base and J by 4 bases, with 3 bases of the junction left unmatched. CDR1 and CDR2 from the germline V gene are SGHVS and FNYEAQ. The CDR3 has 15 residues. CDR3 sequence: CASSLEASGRYEQYF. CDR3 nucleotides: TGTGCCAGCAGCTTAGAGGCTAGCGGGAGGTACGAGCAGTACTTC.